Below are 20 T cell receptor beta chains sequenced from a single sample in a study of shared clonotypes between healthy human individuals. This table comes from immunoSEQ multiplex PCR, and its TCRdb copy is limited to in-frame clones, with some not included. The table shows more than 2,000,000 clones, with roughly 93% occurring only once. Sequencing input: naive CD4+ T cells from PBMCs. Specified subset: CD45RA+ positively selected. These receptors originate from a man younger than 30 in good health. Some clones in this sample may be carry-over from other donors' samples.

In nucleotides, the CDR3 is TGTGCCAGCAGCTTGGCCCTTGAGAGACAAGAGACCCAGTACTTC. Translated, it gives CASSLALERQETQYF. The chain links TRBV5-6 to TRBJ2-5, with D unclear. CDR1 and CDR2 (germline): SGHDT, YYEEEE. The CDR3 runs 15 residues. V was cut by 0 bases and J by 2 bases, with 11 bases left in between.

The chain is built from TRBV28 and TRBJ1-2; D unresolved. Germline V gene data show CDR1 as MDHEN and CDR2 as SYDVKM. V lost 1 base to trimming and J lost 1 base, with 7 bases between them. The CDR3 sequence is 14 residues long. In DNA form, the CDR3 reads TGTGCCAGCAGTTTATACGCAGTTAACTATGGCTACACCTTC. Translated: CASSLYAVNYGYTF.

Comment on this clone: This sample also contains other DNA sequences that code for the same CDR3. The chain joins TRBV9 to TRBJ2-5; D tentatively fits TRBD1 or TRBD2 (5 bases each). Trimming removed 0 bases from V and 4 bases from J, with 7 bases in between. The CDR3 is 13 residues long. Germline-derived CDR1 and CDR2 are SGDLS and YYNGEE. CDR3 sequence reads: CASSVGGSETQYF. DNA of the CDR3: TGTGCCAGCAGCGTAGGGGGGTCAGAGACCCAGTACTTC.

The chain uses TRBV4-2 and TRBJ1-2; a weak D match, TRBD1 (6 bases). The V gene lost 2 bases and the J gene lost 4 bases, with 17 bases spanning the gap. This CDR3 is 16 amino acids long. CDR1 is LGHNA, CDR2 YNFKEQ, per germline. The CDR3 DNA reads as TGTGCCAGCAGCCAAACGAAACTACAGGGAGCCTATGGCTACACCTTC. Amino acids: CASSQTKLQGAYGYTF.

This chain links TRBV7-3 with TRBJ2-7, with D tentatively TRBD2 (6 bases). Germline-derived CDR1 and CDR2 are SGHTA and FQGTGA. Trimming cost V 3 bases and J 6 bases, with 12 bases left between them. The CDR3 is made up of 13 amino acids. The CDR3 sequence: CASSFTVGGEQYF. Here the CDR3 DNA reads TGTGCCAGCAGCTTCACGGTCGGGGGCGAGCAGTACTTC. Filled out from reference TRBV7-3 and TRBJ2-7, the complete variable domain reads GAGVSQTPSNKVTEKGKYVELRCDPISGHTALYWYRQSLGQGPEFLIYFQGTGAADDSGLPNDRFFAVRPEGSVSTLKIQRTERGDSAVYLCASSFTVGGEQYFGPGTRLTVT.

The CDR3 DNA sequence: TGCGCCAGCAGCTTTGATGAGGGTTCGCGCGGTGGCTACACCTTC. It codes for CASSFDEGSRGGYTF. The J gene is TRBJ1-2, the V gene TRBV5-1; unclear D gene. V was cut by 2 bases and J by 7 bases, with 18 bases left in between. Looked up from germline, CDR1 is SGHRS and CDR2 is YFSETQ. CDR3 length equals 15 residues. Full variable domain (outside the CDR3, taken from reference TRBV5-1 and TRBJ1-2): KAGVTQTPRYLIKTRGQQVTLSCSPISGHRSVSWYQQTPGQGLQFLFEYFSETQRNKGNFPGRFSGRQFSNSRSEMNVSTLELGDSALYLCASSFDEGSRGGYTFGSGTRLTVV.

This chain links TRBV6-5 with TRBJ2-1; 7 positions agree with TRBD1. The CDR3 length is 14 residues. Germline values: CDR1 MNHEY, CDR2 SVGAGI. The V and J ends lost 6 bases and 8 bases, in that order; junction bases with no gene match: 10. The CDR3 region is CASRIGTVLHEQFF. The CDR3 bases are TGTGCCAGCAGAATCGGGACAGTATTGCATGAGCAGTTCTTC.

The gene calls are TRBV7-9 and TRBJ1-1; D might be TRBD1 (5 bases). The CDR3 is made up of 16 amino acids. Trimming removed 5 bases from V and 6 bases from J, with 22 bases in between. Germline CDR1 and CDR2: SEHNR and FQNEAQ (reference sequence). Here the CDR3 DNA reads TGTGCCAGCAGCCAGGAGCCCGGGACGGGGACGTCTGAAGCTTTCTTT. It translates to CASSQEPGTGTSEAFF.

The gene calls are TRBV28 and TRBJ2-7; TRBD1 agrees at 9 bases. Trimming cost V 4 bases and J 6 bases; bases outside gene matches: 10. The CDR3 length is 15 residues. Germline values: CDR1 MDHEN, CDR2 SYDVKM. The CDR3 DNA sequence: TGTGCCAGCAGTTCCCCCGGGACAGGGTTGGCCGAGCAGTACTTC. It translates to CASSSPGTGLAEQYF.

V is TRBV5-1 and J is TRBJ2-1, with D tentatively TRBD1 or TRBD2 (5 bases each). Germline-derived CDR1 and CDR2 are SGHRS and YFSETQ. Trimming removed 0 bases from V and 6 bases from J, with 13 bases in between. The CDR3 runs to 15 residues. For the CDR3, the DNA is TGCGCCAGCAGCTTGGGTCGAGGGGCGGCCAATGAGCAGTTCTTC. Amino acid sequence: CASSLGRGAANEQFF.

With regard to this clone: Other DNA sequences from this sample encode an identical CDR3 as well. The V call is TRBV19, the J call TRBJ2-5, with 7 bases lining up with TRBD1. The V gene end was trimmed by 4 bases and the J gene end by 0 bases; junction bases not matched to a gene: 2. CDR1 is LNHDA, CDR2 SQIVND, per germline (reference sequence). This CDR3 has 14 residues. CDR3 DNA: TGTGCCAGTAGTACGACAGGGTACCAAGAGACCCAGTACTTC. Translating gives CASSTTGYQETQYF.

The CDR3 DNA reads as TGTGCCACAAAGACGACAGACGAGCAGTACTTC. Amino acids: CATKTTDEQYF. The J gene is TRBJ2-7, the V gene TRBV10-3, with D maybe TRBD1 (5 bases). V was cut by 10 bases and J by 5 bases, with 12 bases left in between. Germline values: CDR1 ENHRY, CDR2 SYGVKD. This CDR3 has 11 amino acids.

The rearrangement uses TRBV4-2 and TRBJ1-1; TRBD1 might be the D (5 bases). From germline, CDR1 is LGHNA and CDR2 YNFKEQ. CDR3 length: 14 residues. Trimming removed 4 bases at V and 3 bases at J, with 12 bases between. CDR3 in amino acids: CASSRGGVDTEAFF. The CDR3 DNA reads as TGTGCCAGCAGCCGAGGAGGGGTGGACACTGAAGCTTTCTTT.

This chain uses TRBV5-1 with TRBJ2-1; possibly TRBD2 for D (5 bases). The CDR3 contains 17 residues. Germline values: CDR1 SGHRS, CDR2 YFSETQ. The V end was cut by 4 bases, the J end by 8 bases, with 25 bases between. The CDR3 is CASSAGRGQLSGDEQFF. CDR3 DNA: TGCGCCAGCAGCGCCGGACGGGGTCAATTGAGTGGCGATGAGCAGTTCTTC.

This rearrangement joins TRBV6-5 to TRBJ1-1; D perhaps matches TRBD1 (5 bases). Germline-derived CDR1 and CDR2 are MNHEY and SVGAGI. Deletions cut 1 base from V and 4 bases from J, with 7 bases between. This CDR3 is built from 13 residues. The CDR3 nucleotides read TGTGCCAGCAGTTACTACGGGGGCACTGAAGCTTTCTTT. Its translation: CASSYYGGTEAFF.

The chain is built from TRBV7-2 and TRBJ2-7; tentative D call: TRBD2 (5 bases). CDR3 size: 15 residues. Looked up from germline, CDR1 is SGHTA and CDR2 is FQGNSA. V was pared by 1 base and J by 4 bases, with 14 bases between. This chain's CDR3 is CASSLGPLDLYEQYF. For the CDR3, the DNA is TGTGCCAGCAGCTTAGGCCCACTAGATTTGTACGAGCAGTACTTC.

V usage is TRBV19 and J usage is TRBJ2-7, with D perhaps matching TRBD1 (7 bases). Germline V gene sequence: CDR1 LNHDA, CDR2 SQIVND (reference sequence). The CDR3 has 16 residues. V shed 5 bases and J shed 1 base, with 18 bases lying between them. The CDR3 DNA follows: TGTGCCAGTAGTGCCGTAGGCAGGGGGGATTCCTACGAGCAGTACTTC. Its translation: CASSAVGRGDSYEQYF.

This rearrangement joins TRBV2 to TRBJ2-7; a possible D gene is TRBD2 (5 bases). The germline V gene encodes CDR1 SNHLY and CDR2 FYNNEI. The CDR3 consists of 13 residues. V lost 7 bases and J lost 5, with 15 bases in between. The CDR3 protein is CASNRDMGNEQYF. The CDR3 coding sequence is TGTGCCAGCAATCGGGATATGGGCAACGAGCAGTACTTC. The variable domain in full, with the rest retrieved from reference TRBV2 and TRBJ2-7, is EPEVTQTPSHQVTQMGQEVILRCVPISNHLYFYWYRQILGQKVEFLVSFYNNEISEKSEIFDDQFSVERPDGSNFTLKIRSTKLEDSAMYFCASNRDMGNEQYFGPGTRLTVT.

The chain recombines TRBV7-3 with TRBJ1-2; D call uncertain. Germline V CDR1 and CDR2: SGHTA, FQGTGA. The V gene lost 4 bases and the J gene lost 3 bases, with 6 bases spanning the gap. The CDR3 consists of 12 residues. The CDR3 nucleotides are TGTGCCAGCAGCTCCGTGGACTATGGCTACACCTTC. The encoded protein is CASSSVDYGYTF. Supplemented by reference TRBV7-3 and TRBJ1-2, the full variable domain reads GAGVSQTPSNKVTEKGKYVELRCDPISGHTALYWYRQSLGQGPEFLIYFQGTGAADDSGLPNDRFFAVRPEGSVSTLKIQRTERGDSAVYLCASSSVDYGYTFGSGTRLTVV.

In its sample, this clone was seen once. The chain joins TRBV29-1 to TRBJ2-3, with D unclear. This CDR3 region has 12 residues. Trimming pared 5 bases from V and 2 bases from J, leaving 8 bases between. Germline-derived CDR1 and CDR2 are SQVTM and ANQGSEA. DNA of the CDR3: TGCAGCGTTAGCCGGGCCACAGATACGCAGTATTTT. Amino acid sequence: CSVSRATDTQYF.